The 11 T cell receptor beta chains reported below all come from one sample, sequenced in a study of regulatory T cells in long-lasting Graves disease. Combining iRepertoire HTBI primers with Arm-PCR of CDR3 regions, the authors built TCR beta libraries. A single record per CDR3 protein comes from TCRdb applying MiXCR to the multiplex PCR reads. The sample holds roughly 500,000 distinct CDR3 sequences; around a fifth are singletons and the top ten take 13%. The time point was: persistent/refractory GD, antithyroid drugs over 5 years with positive TRAb. Scientists built the TCR library using RNA that was extracted from PBMCs. The material was peripheral blood mononuclear cells (PBMCs), obtained when the disease was refractory, from a patient treated with antithyroid drugs. The receptors were gathered from a female donor with Graves disease.

This clonotype was seen more than once but under ten times. The chain employs TRBV20-1 and TRBJ2-5, with 7 bases matching TRBD1. The CDR3 is made up of 14 amino acids. Per germline, CDR1 DFQATT and CDR2 SNEGSKA (reference sequence). Losses at the gene ends were 4 bases for V and 2 bases for J; bases not matched to a gene: 7. CDR3 protein: CSAIQQGWQETQYF. The CDR3 DNA sequence: TGCAGTGCTATTCAACAGGGGTGGCAAGAGACCCAGTACTTC.

CDR3 region: CASSSVLIGSKNIQYF. The DNA for the CDR3 is TGTGCCAGCAGTTCTGTGTTAATCGGGTCCAAAAACATTCAGTACTTC. The chain uses TRBV27 and TRBJ2-4; no clear D gene. The CDR3 is 16 amino acids. Germline CDR1 MNHEY, CDR2 SMNVEV (reference sequence). V lost 4 bases and J lost 2, with 15 bases in between.

This clonotype has only a few counts. This chain joins TRBV5-8 and TRBJ2-5, with 9 bases identical to TRBD2. J gave up 5 bases and V 6 bases, and 17 bases lay outside the gene matches. CDR3 length equals 17 residues. Germline-derived CDR1 and CDR2 are SGHTS and YDEGEE. The CDR3 region is CASNPTGSGGFRETQYF. The CDR3 DNA follows: TGTGCCAGCAACCCCACGGGGAGCGGGGGGTTCCGGGAGACCCAGTACTTC. The variable domain in full, with the rest retrieved from reference TRBV5-8 and TRBJ2-5, is EAGVTQSPTHLIKTRGQQATLRCSPISGHTSVYWYQQALGLGLQFLLWYDEGEERNRGNFPPRFSGRQFPNYSSELNVNALELEDSALYLCASNPTGSGGFRETQYFGPGTRLLVL.

V gene TRBV9 combines with J gene TRBJ2-7; unclear D gene. Trimming left V 2 bases short and J 6 bases short, with 12 bases between. Germline lookup yields CDR1 SGDLS and CDR2 YYNGEE. CDR3 length equals 13 residues. CDR3: CASSVGYGSEQYF. In DNA form, the CDR3 reads TGTGCCAGCAGCGTCGGGTATGGTAGCGAGCAGTACTTC.

The table lists this clonotype with a few counts. This chain connects TRBV19 to TRBJ2-5; 7 nucleotides line up with TRBD1. This CDR3 spans 14 amino acids. V lost 3 bases to trimming and J lost 2 bases; unmatched junction nucleotides: 3. Germline assignment: CDR1 LNHDA and CDR2 SQIVND (reference sequence). The CDR3 loop reads CASSILGQQETQYF. The CDR3 DNA reads as TGTGCCAGTAGTATCTTGGGACAGCAAGAGACCCAGTACTTC.

This clonotype was counted only a few times. The V gene is TRBV5-6, the J gene TRBJ2-7, with D unclear. Germline CDR1 reads SGHDT; CDR2 reads YYEEEE. The V and J ends lost 2 bases and 3 bases respectively, with 12 bases between them. The CDR3 spans 14 residues. DNA of the CDR3: TGTGCCAGCAGCTTCGAACTCCAAAACTACGAGCAGTACTTC. Amino acid sequence: CASSFELQNYEQYF.

This clonotype showed up many times. This chain links TRBV7-8 with TRBJ2-5, with 12 bases matching TRBD2. CDR3 size: 14 residues. CDR1 and CDR2 (germline): SGHVS, FQNEAQ. V shed 3 bases and J 5 bases; nucleotides not matched to a gene: 1. CDR3 nucleotides: TGTGCCAGCAGCTTCGGGACTAGCGGGGAGACCCAGTACTTC. It is translated as CASSFGTSGETQYF. Drawing the rest from reference TRBV7-8 and TRBJ2-5, the complete variable domain is GAGVSQSPRYKVAKRGQDVALRCDPISGHVSLFWYQQALGQGPEFLTYFQNEAQLDKSGLPSDRFFAERPEGSVSTLKIQRTQQEDSAVYLCASSFGTSGETQYFGPGTRLLVL.

In this sample, this clonotype turned up many times. The rearrangement joins TRBV12-3 or TRBV12-4 to TRBJ2-7, with a tentative D call TRBD2 (6 bases). This CDR3 is 14 amino acids long. With 7 bases removed from V and 2 bases from J, the gap between germline ends came to 15 bases. The CDR3 nucleotides are TGTGCCAGCACCCGGGACTCCCACACCTACGAGCAGTACTTC. Residues: CASTRDSHTYEQYF.

The CDR3 here is CASSYDRETEAFF. The CDR3 bases are TGTGCCAGCAGTTACGACAGGGAGACTGAAGCTTTCTTT. The rearrangement links TRBV6-2 or TRBV6-3 to TRBJ1-1; 7 nucleotides line up with TRBD1. This CDR3 contains 13 residues. J lost 5 bases, V lost 2 bases, and 2 bases had no gene match. Germline V gene sequence: CDR1 MNHEY, CDR2 SVGEGT.

This clonotype has at least ten counts. The chain has TRBV3-1 and TRBJ1-1; no reliable D call. This CDR3 is built from 13 residues. Germline-derived CDR1 and CDR2 are LGHDT and YNNKEL (reference sequence). The V gene lost 5 bases and the J gene lost 8 bases, with 15 bases spanning the gap. Here the CDR3 reads CASSLGGRAEAFF. The DNA of the CDR3 is TGTGCCAGCAGCTTAGGTGGGCGGGCCGAAGCTTTCTTT.

This rearrangement joins TRBV6-2 or TRBV6-3 to TRBJ1-2; TRBD1 matches at 7 bases. This CDR3 is built from 14 residues. Germline V gene lookup returns CDR1 MNHEY and CDR2 SVGEGT. V was clipped by 6 bases and J by 9 bases; unmatched bases: 13. The CDR3 is CASSRLGTDKSYTF. Here the CDR3 DNA reads TGTGCCAGCAGCCGCCTAGGGACAGACAAAAGCTACACCTTC.